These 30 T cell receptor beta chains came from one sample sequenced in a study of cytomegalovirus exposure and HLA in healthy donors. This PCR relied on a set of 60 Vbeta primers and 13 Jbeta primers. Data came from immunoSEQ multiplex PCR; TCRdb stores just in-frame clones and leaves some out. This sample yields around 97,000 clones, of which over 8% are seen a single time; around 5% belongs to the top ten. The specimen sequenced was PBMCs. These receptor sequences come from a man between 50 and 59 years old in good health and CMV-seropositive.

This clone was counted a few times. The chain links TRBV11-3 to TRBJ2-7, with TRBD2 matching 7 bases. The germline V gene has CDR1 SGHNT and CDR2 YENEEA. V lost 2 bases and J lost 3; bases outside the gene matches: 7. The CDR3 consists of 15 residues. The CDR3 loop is CASSLTPSGVYEQYF. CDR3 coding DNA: TGTGCCAGCAGCTTAACGCCTAGCGGTGTCTACGAGCAGTACTTC.

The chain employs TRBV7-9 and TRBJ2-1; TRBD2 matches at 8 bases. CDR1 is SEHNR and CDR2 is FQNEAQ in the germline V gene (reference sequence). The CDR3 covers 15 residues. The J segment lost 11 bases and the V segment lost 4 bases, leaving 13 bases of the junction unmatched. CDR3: CASSSRGNSGSQQFF. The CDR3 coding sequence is TGTGCCAGCAGCTCGAGAGGTAACAGCGGGAGTCAGCAGTTCTTC.

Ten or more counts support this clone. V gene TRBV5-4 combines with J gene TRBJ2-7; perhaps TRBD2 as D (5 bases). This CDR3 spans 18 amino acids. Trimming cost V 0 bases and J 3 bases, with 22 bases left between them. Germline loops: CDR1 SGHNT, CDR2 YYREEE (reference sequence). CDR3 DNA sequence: TGTGCCAGCAGCTTGGGATCTGCTGGGAGCGGTGGCCTCTACGAGCAGTACTTC. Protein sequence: CASSLGSAGSGGLYEQYF.

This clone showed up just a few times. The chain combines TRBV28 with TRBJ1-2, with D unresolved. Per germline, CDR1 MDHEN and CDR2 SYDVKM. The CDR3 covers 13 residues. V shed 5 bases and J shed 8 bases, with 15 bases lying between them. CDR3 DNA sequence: TGTGCCAGCAGTCCCCGTCTGACGCGGGGCTACACCTTC. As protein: CASSPRLTRGYTF.

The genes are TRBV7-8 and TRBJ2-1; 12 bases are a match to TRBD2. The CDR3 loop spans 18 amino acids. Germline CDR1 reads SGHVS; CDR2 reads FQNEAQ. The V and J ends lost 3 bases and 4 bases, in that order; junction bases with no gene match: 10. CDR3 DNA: TGTGCCAGCAGCTTCCAATGGACTAGCGGGGTTGGTTACAATGAGCAGTTCTTC. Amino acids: CASSFQWTSGVGYNEQFF.

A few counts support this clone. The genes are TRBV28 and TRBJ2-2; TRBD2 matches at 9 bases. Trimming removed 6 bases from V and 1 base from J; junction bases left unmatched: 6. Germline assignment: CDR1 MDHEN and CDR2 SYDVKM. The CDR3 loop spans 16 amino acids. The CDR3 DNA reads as TGTGCCAGCAGGCGGGAGGGCCGAGGGAACACCGGGGAGCTGTTTTTT. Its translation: CASRREGRGNTGELFF.

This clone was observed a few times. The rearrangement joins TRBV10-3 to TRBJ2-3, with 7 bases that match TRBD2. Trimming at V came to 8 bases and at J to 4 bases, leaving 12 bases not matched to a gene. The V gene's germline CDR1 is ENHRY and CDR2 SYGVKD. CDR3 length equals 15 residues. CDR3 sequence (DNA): TGTGCCATCGCCCTAGCTGCTGGGGGGGCAGATACGCAGTATTTT. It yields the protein CAIALAAGGADTQYF.

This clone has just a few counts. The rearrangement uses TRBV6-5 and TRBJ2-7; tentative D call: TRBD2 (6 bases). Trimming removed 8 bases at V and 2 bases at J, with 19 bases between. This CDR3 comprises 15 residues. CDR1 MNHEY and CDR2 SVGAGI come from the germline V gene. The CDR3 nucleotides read TGTGCCAGCGGATTCACTAGCACCCCTGCCTACGAGCAGTACTTC. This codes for CASGFTSTPAYEQYF.

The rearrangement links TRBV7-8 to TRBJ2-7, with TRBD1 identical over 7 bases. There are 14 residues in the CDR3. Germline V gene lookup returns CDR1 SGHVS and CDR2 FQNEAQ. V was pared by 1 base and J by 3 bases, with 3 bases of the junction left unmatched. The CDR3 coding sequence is TGTGCCAGCAGCTTAGGACAGGGTGACTACGAGCAGTACTTC. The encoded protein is CASSLGQGDYEQYF. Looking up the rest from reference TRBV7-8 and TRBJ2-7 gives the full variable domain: GAGVSQSPRYKVAKRGQDVALRCDPISGHVSLFWYQQALGQGPEFLTYFQNEAQLDKSGLPSDRFFAERPEGSVSTLKIQRTQQEDSAVYLCASSLGQGDYEQYFGPGTRLTVT.

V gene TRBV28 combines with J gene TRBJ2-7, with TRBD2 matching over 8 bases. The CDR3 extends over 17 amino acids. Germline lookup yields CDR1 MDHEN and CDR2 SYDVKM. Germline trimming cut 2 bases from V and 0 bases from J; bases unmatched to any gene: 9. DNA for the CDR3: TGTGCCAGCAGTTTAAGGAAGCTAGCGGGTAGCTCCTACGAGCAGTACTTC. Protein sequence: CASSLRKLAGSSYEQYF.

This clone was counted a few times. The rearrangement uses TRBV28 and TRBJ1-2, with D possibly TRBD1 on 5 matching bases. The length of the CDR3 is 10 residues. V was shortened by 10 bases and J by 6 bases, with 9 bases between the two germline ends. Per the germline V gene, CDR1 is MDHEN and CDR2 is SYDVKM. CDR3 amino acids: CATGNHGYTF. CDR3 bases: TGTGCCACAGGGAACCATGGCTACACCTTC.

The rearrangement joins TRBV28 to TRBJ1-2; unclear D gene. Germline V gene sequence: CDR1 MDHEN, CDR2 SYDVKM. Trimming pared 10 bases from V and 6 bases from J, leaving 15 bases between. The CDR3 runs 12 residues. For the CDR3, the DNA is TGTGCCACGCTTAACCTCGGGGATGGCTACACCTTC. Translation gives CATLNLGDGYTF.

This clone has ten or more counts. The CDR3 sequence is CASSRSTSGYNEQFF. The CDR3 region has the DNA TGCGCCAGCAGCCGCTCGACTAGCGGTTACAATGAGCAGTTCTTC. This chain connects TRBV4-1 to TRBJ2-1; 9 bases align to TRBD2. Per the germline V gene, CDR1 is MGHRA and CDR2 is YSYEKL. The CDR3 extends over 15 amino acids. With 4 bases clipped from V and 4 bases from J, the junction kept 5 bases outside the gene matches.

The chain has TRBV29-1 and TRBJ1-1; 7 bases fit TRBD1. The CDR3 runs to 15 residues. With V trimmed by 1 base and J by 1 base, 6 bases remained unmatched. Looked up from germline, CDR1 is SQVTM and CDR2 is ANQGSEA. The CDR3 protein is CSVEGAWTGNTEAFF. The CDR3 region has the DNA TGCAGCGTTGAAGGGGCGTGGACAGGGAACACTGAAGCTTTCTTT.

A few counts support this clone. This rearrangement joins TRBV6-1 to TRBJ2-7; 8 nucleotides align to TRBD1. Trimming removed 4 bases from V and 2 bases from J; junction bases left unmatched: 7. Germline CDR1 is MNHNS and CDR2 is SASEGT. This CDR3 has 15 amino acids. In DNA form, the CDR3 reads TGTGCCAGCAGTGTTAGGACAGGGAGTGCCTACGAGCAGTACTTC. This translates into CASSVRTGSAYEQYF.

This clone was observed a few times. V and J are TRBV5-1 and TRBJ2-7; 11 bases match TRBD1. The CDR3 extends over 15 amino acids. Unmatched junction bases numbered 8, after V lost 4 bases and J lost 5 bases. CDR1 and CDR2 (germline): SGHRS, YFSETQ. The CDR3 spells CASSGTGGKINEQYF. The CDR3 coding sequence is TGCGCCAGCAGCGGGACAGGGGGGAAGATCAACGAGCAGTACTTC.

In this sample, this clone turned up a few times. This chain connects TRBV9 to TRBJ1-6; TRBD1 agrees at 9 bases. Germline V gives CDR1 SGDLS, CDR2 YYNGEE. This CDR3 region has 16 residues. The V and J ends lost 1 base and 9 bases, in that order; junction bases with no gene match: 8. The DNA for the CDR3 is TGTGCCAGCAGCGTAAGCGACAGGGGGATGGTTTCACCCCTCCACTTT. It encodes CASSVSDRGMVSPLHF.

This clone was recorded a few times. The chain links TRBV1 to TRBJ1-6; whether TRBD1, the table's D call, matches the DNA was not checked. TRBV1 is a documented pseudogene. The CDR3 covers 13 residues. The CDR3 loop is CTSTPQENSPLHF. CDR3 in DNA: TGCACCAGCACCCCACAGGAAAATTCACCCCTCCACTTT.

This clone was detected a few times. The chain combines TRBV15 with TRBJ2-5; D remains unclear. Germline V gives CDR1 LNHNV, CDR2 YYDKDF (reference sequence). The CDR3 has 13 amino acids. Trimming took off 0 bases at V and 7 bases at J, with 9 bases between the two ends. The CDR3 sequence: CATSRDGLRTQYF. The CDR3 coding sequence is TGTGCCACCAGCAGAGATGGCCTTCGGACCCAGTACTTC.

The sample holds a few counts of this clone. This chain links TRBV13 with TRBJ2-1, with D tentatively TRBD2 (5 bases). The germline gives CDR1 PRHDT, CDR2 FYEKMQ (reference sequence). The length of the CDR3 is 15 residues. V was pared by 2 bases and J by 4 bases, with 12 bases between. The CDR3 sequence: CASSLRIAPYNEQFF. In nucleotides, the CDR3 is TGTGCCAGCAGCTTAAGAATAGCGCCGTACAATGAGCAGTTCTTC. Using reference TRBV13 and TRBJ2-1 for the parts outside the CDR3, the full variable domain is AAGVIQSPRHLIKEKRETATLKCYPIPRHDTVYWYQQGPGQDPQFLISFYEKMQSDKGSIPDRFSAQQFSDYHSELNMSSLELGDSALYFCASSLRIAPYNEQFFGPGTRLTVL.

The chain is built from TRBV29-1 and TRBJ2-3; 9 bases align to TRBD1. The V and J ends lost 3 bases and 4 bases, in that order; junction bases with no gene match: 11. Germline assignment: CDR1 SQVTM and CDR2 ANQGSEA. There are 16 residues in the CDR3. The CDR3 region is CSVDGYQDRGADTQYF. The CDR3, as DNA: TGCAGCGTTGATGGGTATCAGGACAGGGGAGCAGATACGCAGTATTTT.

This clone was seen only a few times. The CDR3 spells CASSVGGGGPGNYGYTF. DNA of the CDR3: TGTGCCAGCAGCGTAGGTGGGGGGGGACCTGGAAACTATGGCTACACCTTC. The chain is built from TRBV9 and TRBJ1-2, with D tentatively TRBD1 (5 bases). With 0 bases removed from V and 2 bases from J, the gap between germline ends came to 17 bases. Germline lookup yields CDR1 SGDLS and CDR2 YYNGEE. The CDR3 consists of 17 residues.

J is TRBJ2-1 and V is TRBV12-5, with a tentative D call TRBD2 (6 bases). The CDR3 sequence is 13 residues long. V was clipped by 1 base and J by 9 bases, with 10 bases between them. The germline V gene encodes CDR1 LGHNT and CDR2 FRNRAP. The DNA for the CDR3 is TGTGCTAGTGGTTTGGCCCCTAGCGCTGAGCAGTTCTTC. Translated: CASGLAPSAEQFF.

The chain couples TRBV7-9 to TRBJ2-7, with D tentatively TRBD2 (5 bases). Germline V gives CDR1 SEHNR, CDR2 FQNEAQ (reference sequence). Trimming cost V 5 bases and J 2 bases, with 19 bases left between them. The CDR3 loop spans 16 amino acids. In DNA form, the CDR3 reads TGTGCCAGCAGCCCAAAGGGTCCGGGGAGTGCCTACGAGCAGTACTTC. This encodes CASSPKGPGSAYEQYF.

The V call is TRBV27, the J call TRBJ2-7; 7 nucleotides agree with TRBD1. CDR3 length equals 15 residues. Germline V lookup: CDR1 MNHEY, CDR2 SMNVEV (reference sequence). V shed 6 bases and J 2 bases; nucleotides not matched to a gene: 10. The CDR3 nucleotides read TGTGCCAGCAGCCTCGGACAGGTTGCCGCCTACGAGCAGTACTTC. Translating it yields CASSLGQVAAYEQYF.

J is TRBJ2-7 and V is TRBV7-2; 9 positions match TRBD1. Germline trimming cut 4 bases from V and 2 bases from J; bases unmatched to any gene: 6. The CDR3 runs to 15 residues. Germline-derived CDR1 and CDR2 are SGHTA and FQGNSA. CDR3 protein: CASSSGQGKAYEQYF. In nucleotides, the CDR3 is TGTGCCAGCAGCTCCGGACAGGGGAAGGCCTACGAGCAGTACTTC.

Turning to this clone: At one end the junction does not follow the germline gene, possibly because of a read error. The CDR3 region is CASSLADGVYGYTF. CDR3 bases: TGTGCCAGCAGCCTAGCCGACGGAGTCTATGGCTACACCTTC. The rearrangement joins TRBV7-6 to TRBJ1-2; D is undetermined. The CDR3 runs to 14 residues. CDR1 and CDR2 (germline): SGHVS, FNYEAQ.

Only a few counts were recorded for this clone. The CDR3 DNA sequence: TGTGCCAGCAGCCCTAGACCGGGACAAATCGGCTACACCTTC. Its protein product is CASSPRPGQIGYTF. The chain links TRBV11-2 to TRBJ1-2; D is possibly TRBD1 (6 bases). This CDR3 has 14 amino acids. V lost 5 bases to trimming and J lost 8 bases, with 18 bases between them. Germline values: CDR1 SGHAT, CDR2 FQNNGV.

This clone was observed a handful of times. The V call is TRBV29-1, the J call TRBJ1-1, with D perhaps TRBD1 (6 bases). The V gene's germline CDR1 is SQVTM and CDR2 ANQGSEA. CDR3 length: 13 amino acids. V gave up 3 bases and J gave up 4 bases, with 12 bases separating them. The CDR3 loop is CSVELGAGTEAFF. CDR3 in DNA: TGCAGCGTTGAGCTGGGGGCGGGCACTGAAGCTTTCTTT.

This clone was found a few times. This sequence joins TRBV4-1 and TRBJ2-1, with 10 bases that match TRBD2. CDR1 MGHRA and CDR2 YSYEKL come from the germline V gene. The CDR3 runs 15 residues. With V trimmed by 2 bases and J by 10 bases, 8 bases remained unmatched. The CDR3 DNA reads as TGCGCCAGCAGCCAATCACTAGCGGGAAAGTGGGAGCAGTTCTTC. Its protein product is CASSQSLAGKWEQFF.